This paragraph reports one TCR beta chain. This sample is part of a study of shared clonotypes between healthy human individuals. Positively selected for CCR7, the CD45RO-negative cells used as naive CD8 cells excluded terminally differentiated effector memory CD45RA+ cells. The CDR3 sequence is 15 residues long. Losses at the gene ends were 7 bases for V and 6 bases for J; bases not matched to a gene: 14. Germline values: CDR1 SNHLY, CDR2 FYNNEI. Using immunoSEQ multiplex PCR, the repertoire was profiled, and TCRdb retains in-frame clones only, with some absent. The sample holds hundreds of thousands of clones, 96% seen once.

This sequence joins TRBV2 and TRBJ1-2, with 7 bases lining up with TRBD1. This clonotype was sampled from a man under 40 in good health. Sequenced input: naive CD8+ T cells sorted from blood. CDR3 DNA sequence: TGTGCCAGCACTCGAGTTGGGCAGGGGGAGAATGGCTACACCTTC. Translated: CASTRVGQGENGYTF. Supplemented by reference TRBV2 and TRBJ1-2, the full variable domain reads EPEVTQTPSHQVTQMGQEVILRCVPISNHLYFYWYRQILGQKVEFLVSFYNNEISEKSEIFDDQFSVERPDGSNFTLKIRSTKLEDSAMYFCASTRVGQGENGYTFGSGTRLTVV.